The 18 T cell receptor beta chains in this list originate from one sample, sequenced in a study of T cells after posttransplantation cyclophosphamide. Sequencing was performed with immunoSEQ multiplex PCR; in TCRdb, only in-frame clones are kept and a portion is missing. The profile covers 3,000 to 4,000 clones, none occurring a single time. Treatment was busulfan-fludarabine conditioning, a marrow graft, and cyclophosphamide on days +3 and +4. The sequencing here drew on PBMCs, taken after allogeneic stem cell transplant with posttransplant cyclophosphamide. These receptors were taken from a male patient aged 25-45 years who received an allogeneic stem cell transplant from a related donor, was CMV-positive, and had acute GVHD only. Some of these T cells may belong to the graft donor.

In its sample, this clone ranks as medium-sized. This sequence joins TRBV7-6 and TRBJ1-1; possible D gene TRBD1, 5 bases. V was clipped by 10 bases and J by 4 bases, with 10 bases between them. Germline CDR1 is SGHVS and CDR2 is FNYEAQ. The CDR3 runs to 11 residues. The CDR3 loop reads CATGSTTEAFF. The CDR3 DNA reads as TGTGCCACAGGGTCGACCACTGAAGCTTTCTTT.

This clone was seen many times. The V and J genes are TRBV7-8 and TRBJ2-3; TRBD2 matches at 15 bases. The CDR3 has 15 residues. Germline CDR1 reads SGHVS; CDR2 reads FQNEAQ. Unmatched junction bases numbered 9, after V lost 6 bases and J lost 11 bases. CDR3 bases: TGTGCCAGCAGTCCCTGGACTAGCGGGGGGGCTCTGCAGTATTTT. It specifies CASSPWTSGGALQYF. Drawing the rest from reference TRBV7-8 and TRBJ2-3, the complete variable domain is GAGVSQSPRYKVAKRGQDVALRCDPISGHVSLFWYQQALGQGPEFLTYFQNEAQLDKSGLPSDRFFAERPEGSVSTLKIQRTQQEDSAVYLCASSPWTSGGALQYFGPGTRLTVL.

This clone occurred many times. The V gene is TRBV6-2 or TRBV6-3, the J gene TRBJ1-1; D might be TRBD1 (5 bases). The V gene lost 8 bases and the J gene lost 0 bases, with 13 bases spanning the gap. Germline V gives CDR1 MNHEY, CDR2 SVGEGT. The length of the CDR3 is 14 residues. The CDR3: CASQGVPMNTEAFF. CDR3 nucleotides: TGTGCCAGCCAAGGGGTACCGATGAACACTGAAGCTTTCTTT.

This clone was recorded many times. The chain links TRBV27 to TRBJ2-3; no firm D call. The germline gives CDR1 MNHEY, CDR2 SMNVEV (reference sequence). CDR3 length: 15 amino acids. V was pared by 3 bases and J by 1 base, with 11 bases between. CDR3 sequence reads: CASSFEESGTDTQYF. The CDR3 bases are TGTGCCAGCAGTTTCGAGGAAAGCGGCACAGATACGCAGTATTTT.

This clone has at least ten counts. Additional DNA sequences in this sample encode the identical CDR3. The chain couples TRBV12-3 or TRBV12-4 to TRBJ1-2; 9 bases match TRBD1. This CDR3 has 13 amino acids. After removal of 2 bases from V and 8 bases from J, the junction contained 3 bases not matched to a gene. The CDR3 protein is CASSLTGGRGYTF. The CDR3 DNA sequence: TGTGCCAGCAGTTTAACAGGGGGCCGGGGCTACACCTTC.

This clone was observed many times. The genes are TRBV2 and TRBJ1-6, with 8 bases fitting TRBD1. With 6 bases clipped from V and 5 bases from J, the junction kept 6 bases outside the gene matches. CDR3 length: 15 residues. Germline V gene lookup returns CDR1 SNHLY and CDR2 FYNNEI. CDR3 bases: TGTGCCAGCAGAGTTACAGGGGGACATAATTCACCCCTCCACTTT. Amino acids: CASRVTGGHNSPLHF.

This clone occurred many times. The chain links TRBV28 to TRBJ1-2; D is perhaps TRBD1 (6 bases). Trimming stripped 7 bases from V and 4 bases from J, with 16 bases between. Germline V gene lookup returns CDR1 MDHEN and CDR2 SYDVKM. This CDR3 spans 14 amino acids. In nucleotides, the CDR3 is TGTGCCAGCACCTTACAGGGAGTCAGCTATGGCTACACCTTC. The encoded protein is CASTLQGVSYGYTF.

This clone was observed at least ten times. V gene TRBV2 combines with J gene TRBJ2-2; TRBD2 matches at 7 bases. CDR3 size: 12 residues. J lost 9 bases, V lost 3 bases, and 1 base had no gene match. Per germline, CDR1 SNHLY and CDR2 FYNNEI. The DNA of the CDR3 is TGTGCCAGCAGTGAGGGGGGGAGGGAGCTGTTTTTT. It yields the protein CASSEGGRELFF.

This clone counts as medium-sized. The rearrangement links TRBV7-9 to TRBJ1-1; the match to TRBD1 covers 7 bases. CDR1 and CDR2 (germline): SEHNR, FQNEAQ (reference sequence). V gave up 6 bases and J gave up 7 bases; unmatched junction bases: 11. This CDR3 has 14 amino acids. As DNA, the CDR3 is TGTGCCAGCAGTCTGGGGTATGGGACAGTTGAAGCTTTCTTT. Amino acid sequence: CASSLGYGTVEAFF.

This clone occurred many times. CDR3 protein: CASSGTSGEQYF. CDR3 nucleotide sequence: TGTGCCAGCAGCGGGACTAGCGGGGAGCAGTATTTT. The rearrangement uses TRBV13 and TRBJ2-3; 13 bases map to TRBD2. J was trimmed by 11 bases and V by 5 bases; bases with no gene match: 1. The CDR3 covers 12 residues. Germline CDR1 reads PRHDT; CDR2 reads FYEKMQ (reference sequence).

This clone has a count of ten or more. This chain connects TRBV15 to TRBJ1-2; possible D gene TRBD1, 6 bases. V was pared by 2 bases and J by 4 bases, with 11 bases between. This CDR3 has 14 residues. Germline loops: CDR1 LNHNV, CDR2 YYDKDF (reference sequence). For the CDR3, the DNA is TGTGCCACCAGCAGACAGGGGTTTGGCTATGGCTACACCTTC. This codes for CATSRQGFGYGYTF.

This clone has a count of ten or more. This sequence joins TRBV6-5 and TRBJ1-2; D is possibly TRBD1 (6 bases). Germline V lookup: CDR1 MNHEY, CDR2 SVGAGI. With 1 base removed from V and 2 bases from J, the gap between germline ends came to 11 bases. The CDR3 runs to 15 residues. In DNA form, the CDR3 reads TGTGCCAGCAGTTACTACAGGGACCCCAACTATGGCTACACCTTC. It is translated as CASSYYRDPNYGYTF.

Many counts were recorded for this clone. The chain combines TRBV4-3 with TRBJ2-7, with 9 bases matching TRBD2. Germline V gene lookup returns CDR1 LGHNA and CDR2 YSLEER. CDR3 length equals 15 residues. Trimming removed 0 bases from V and 6 bases from J; junction bases left unmatched: 6. Here the CDR3 reads CASSQDRLAVSEQYF. The CDR3 region has the DNA TGCGCCAGCAGCCAAGACAGACTAGCGGTTAGCGAGCAGTACTTC.

This clone was observed many times. The CDR3 sequence is CASSPGQVQETQYF. Written as DNA, the CDR3 is TGCGCCAGCAGCCCTGGACAGGTCCAAGAGACCCAGTACTTC. V gene TRBV5-1 combines with J gene TRBJ2-5; the match to TRBD1 covers 7 bases. J lost 1 base, V lost 4 bases, and 4 bases had no gene match. CDR1 and CDR2 (germline): SGHRS, YFSETQ. The CDR3 is 14 amino acids.

This clone was picked up many times. The chain uses TRBV7-8 and TRBJ1-2, with TRBD1 as a possible D gene (5 bases). Trimming removed 3 bases at V and 7 bases at J, with 18 bases between. The CDR3 sequence is 15 residues long. Germline V gene sequence: CDR1 SGHVS, CDR2 FQNEAQ. In nucleotides, the CDR3 is TGTGCCAGCAGCTTGGCTAATGGCAGGGAGGGTGGCTACACCTTC. This sequence encodes CASSLANGREGGYTF.

This clone was seen only a few times. This sequence joins TRBV7-9 and TRBJ2-5; 9 bases are shared with TRBD1. V was clipped by 6 bases and J by 5 bases; unmatched bases: 7. Germline-derived CDR1 and CDR2 are SEHNR and FQNEAQ (reference sequence). The CDR3 extends over 14 amino acids. CDR3 amino acids: CASRETGGRETQYF. Written as DNA, the CDR3 is TGTGCCAGCAGGGAGACAGGGGGAAGGGAGACCCAGTACTTC. Full variable domain (outside the CDR3, taken from reference TRBV7-9 and TRBJ2-5): DTGVSQNPRHKITKRGQNVTFRCDPISEHNRLYWYRQTLGQGPEFLTYFQNEAQLEKSRLLSDRFSAERPKGSFSTLEIQRTEQGDSAMYLCASRETGGRETQYFGPGTRLLVL.

This clone was counted at least ten times. The gene calls are TRBV6-8 and TRBJ2-7; 8 nucleotides match TRBD1. The germline CDR1 and CDR2 sequences are MNHGY and SAAAGT. The ends lost 6 bases at V and 2 bases at J; junction bases unmatched: 3. The CDR3 loop spans 13 amino acids. The CDR3: CASRETGAYEQYF. The DNA for the CDR3 is TGTGCCAGCAGAGAGACAGGGGCCTACGAGCAGTACTTC.

This clone was seen many times. The chain is built from TRBV5-5 and TRBJ2-7, with D unclear. The germline gives CDR1 SGHKS, CDR2 YYEKEE (reference sequence). The V end lost 0 bases, the J end lost 0 bases, and 13 bases lay between the germline ends. The CDR3 runs to 16 residues. The CDR3 bases are TGTGCCAGCAGCTTGGGGCCGCAATTAATCTCCTACGAGCAGTACTTC. This encodes CASSLGPQLISYEQYF.